One and the same sample provided the 3 T cell receptor beta chains below, sequenced in a study of blood T cell repertoires in COVID-19. Assay: immunoSEQ multiplex PCR; the TCRdb copy retains only in-frame clones and omits some. The repertoire holds approximately 160,000 clones, with roughly four fifths as singletons. The specimen was PBMCs or T cells enriched from blood (not recorded which). Receptors were obtained from a man aged 50 to 59 who had recovered from COVID-19.

This chain connects TRBV4-1 to TRBJ2-1; 15 bases map to TRBD2. The CDR3 has 16 residues. With V trimmed by 5 bases and J by 10 bases, 9 bases remained unmatched. Germline lookup yields CDR1 MGHRA and CDR2 YSYEKL. CDR3 in DNA: TGCGCCAGCAGCGTCGGACTAGCGGGGGGGCTGGGAGAGCAGTTCTTC. Encoded protein: CASSVGLAGGLGEQFF.

The chain recombines TRBV27 with TRBJ1-2; 9 bases match TRBD1. V was pared by 10 bases and J by 7 bases, with 10 bases of the junction left unmatched. The CDR3 is made up of 13 amino acids. CDR1 and CDR2 from the germline V gene are MNHEY and SMNVEV (reference sequence). The CDR3 coding sequence is TGTGCCACCAGAGAGACAGGGGGTTTTGGCTACACCTTC. Its protein is CATRETGGFGYTF.

There are a few counts of this clone. The gene calls are TRBV19 and TRBJ1-1, with D possibly being TRBD1 (6 bases). This CDR3 has 15 residues. Germline V gene lookup returns CDR1 LNHDA and CDR2 SQIVND (reference sequence). The V end was cut by 5 bases, the J end by 1 base, with 14 bases between. The CDR3 loop is CASSATGTPNTEAFF. CDR3 bases: TGTGCCAGTAGTGCAACCGGGACACCGAACACTGAAGCTTTCTTT.